This is a list of T cell receptor beta chains from one sample in a study of blood T cell repertoires in COVID-19. The protocol was immunoSEQ multiplex PCR, while the TCRdb copy is restricted to in-frame clones and leaves out a portion. Among approximately 120,000 clones, roughly 88% were seen once, and the ten largest hold around 5%. Sequencing used peripheral blood. These receptors were taken from a human donor in a cohort sampled during active COVID-19. CDR3s include the opening cysteine and the closing phenylalanine or tryptophan. Fields, in order: V gene, clone size, J gene, D gene, CDR3 DNA, CDR3 protein. The D gene is left open where the match is weak. Clone size, where shown, is once, few, many, or a class for clones that have expanded.

>TRBV12-3/TRBV12-4|-|TRBJ1-1|-
TGTGCCAGCAGCGCCACAGGGCGCACTGAAGCTTTCTTT
CASSATGRTEAFF
>TRBV10-3|-|TRBJ2-7|-
TGTGCCATCAGTGACGTGACAACCTACGAGCAGTACTTC
CAISDVTTYEQYF
>TRBV18|-|TRBJ2-3|TRBD2
TGTGCCAGCTCACCTCCTAGCGGTTCTAGCACAGATACGCAGTATTTT
CASSPPSGSSTDTQYF
>TRBV6-6|once|TRBJ2-5|TRBD2
TGTGCCAGCCGGGCGGGGGAGGCCTGGGTTGAGACCCAGTACTTC
CASRAGEAWVETQYF
>TRBV5-6|once|TRBJ2-3|-
TGTGCCAGCAGCTTTGGAGCTTCTTCAGGCACAGATACGCAGTATTTT
CASSFGASSGTDTQYF
>TRBV6-1|-|TRBJ2-1|-
TGTGCCAGCAGGCCTTACGGGTCAAAGAACAATGAGCAGTTCTTC
CASRPYGSKNNEQFF
>TRBV7-9|-|TRBJ2-1|-
TGTGCCAGCAGCTTAGAATTAGCGCCTGAGCAGTTCTTC
CASSLELAPEQFF
>TRBV19|-|TRBJ1-2|-
TGTGCCAGCCACCAACTCCGTGACACATTCTATGGCTACACCTTC
CASHQLRDTFYGYTF
>TRBV7-3|-|TRBJ2-3|TRBD1
TGTGCCAGCAGCTCCCGAGGACAGGGCTCAGATACGCAGTATTTT
CASSSRGQGSDTQYF
>TRBV11-3|-|TRBJ1-1|-
TGTGCCAGCAGTGTCAGGATGAACACTGAAGCTTTCTTT
CASSVRMNTEAFF
>TRBV6-5|few|TRBJ1-1|TRBD1
TGTGCCAGCAGTCCCGGGACAGGTATGAACACTGAAGCTTTCTTT
CASSPGTGMNTEAFF
>TRBV27|-|TRBJ2-3|-
TGTGCCAGCAGTTTATCGGCTTTAGCGACAGATACGCAGTATTTT
CASSLSALATDTQYF
>TRBV28|-|TRBJ2-3|TRBD1
TGTGCCAGCAGTTCCCCGCGACAGGGGCTATATACGCAGTATTTT
CASSSPRQGLYTQYF
>TRBV19|-|TRBJ1-3|-
TGTGCCAGTTGCCGACAGGATTCTGGAAACACCATATATTTT
CASCRQDSGNTIYF
>TRBV30|-|TRBJ2-7|-
TGTGCCTGGAGTGTACCTGAGTACGTCCCCGAGCAGTACTTC
CAWSVPEYVPEQYF
>TRBV5-1|-|TRBJ1-3|-
TGCGCCAGCAGCTTGGGGCCTCTCTCTGGAAACACCATATATTTT
CASSLGPLSGNTIYF
>TRBV11-2|-|TRBJ1-2|-
TGTGCCATCAAGTTCCCTACCCTGTCTGGGAGCAATGGCTACACCTTC
CAIKFPTLSGSNGYTF
>TRBV10-2|-|TRBJ1-2|TRBD1
TGCGCCAGCAGTGAACGGACAGGGTCCGGCTACACCTTC
CASSERTGSGYTF
>TRBV19|-|TRBJ1-1|-
TGTGCCAGTAGTATAGCGGGGGGCACTGAAGCTTTCTTT
CASSIAGGTEAFF